The subject of this entry is one T cell receptor beta chain. Its antigen remains unknown. The unexposed donors gave CD4+ T cells in about 2011-2019, prior to COVID-19. After ten to eleven days of culture, CD4+ T cells were isolated. The sample originates from a study of CD4 T cells in relation to SARS-CoV-2 and coronaviruses. Assay used: immunoSEQ multiplex PCR; TCRdb lists only in-frame clones, some missing. The profile shows about 26,000 clones, under 80% of them singletons. The sample was CD4+ T cells from PBMCs, cultured in vitro. The TCR sequence derives from a human donor in good health.

In nucleotides, the CDR3 is TGTGCCAGCATGGGCCAGAACAACTATGGCTACACCTTC. This sequence encodes CASMGQNNYGYTF. The rearrangement joins TRBV2 to TRBJ1-2; D gene uncertain. The ends were cut back, 7 bases at V and 2 bases at J, with 11 bases in the middle. This CDR3 is 13 amino acids long. Germline V CDR1 and CDR2: SNHLY, FYNNEI.